This TCR beta chain is from a study of T cells in Graves' hyperthyroidism and ophthalmopathy. RNA transcripts gave rise to amplified TCR beta CDR3 regions. HTBI primers were used for first-round RT-PCR of the TCR CDR3. One entry per CDR3 protein, called by TCRdb with MiXCR from the multiplex PCR reads. The top ten hold 8.9% of the sample, which has roughly 800,000 distinct CDR3 sequences, around 39% seen once. The specimen was blood. This clonotype was sampled from a young man with Graves' hyperthyroidism.

The CDR3 loop is CASSFPLAGTGELFF. CDR3 in DNA: TGTGCCAGCAGCTTCCCCCTAGCTGGGACCGGGGAGCTGTTTTTT. The chain is built from TRBV13 and TRBJ2-2, with D perhaps matching TRBD2 (5 bases). Looked up from germline, CDR1 is PRHDT and CDR2 is FYEKMQ (reference sequence). The CDR3 length is 15 residues. V shed 3 bases and J shed 5 bases, with 13 bases lying between them.